The sequence of this T cell receptor beta chain was determined in a study of CD8+ T cells in alopecia areata. Extracted RNA was reverse transcribed, and the resulting cDNA served as sequencing template. The protocol was immunoSEQ multiplex PCR, while the TCRdb copy is restricted to in-frame clones and leaves out a portion. The table records 150,000 to 200,000 clones, approximately 65% of them present only once. Lesional scalp tissue (obtained by punch biopsy) and peripheral blood were collected from alopecia areata patients. Sorting from PBMCs produced CD4+ and CD8+ T cells. Trimming shortened V by 4 bases and J by 8 bases, and 14 bases separated the two germline ends. The CDR3 spans 13 residues. Germline-derived CDR1 and CDR2 are MNHEY and SMNVEV (reference sequence). General study points: With patients, TCR sharing proved less clear than in mice, a difference possibly related to HLA. Scalp data also include sequences from resident alphabeta T cells of normal skin.

For this clone: No antigen is known for it.

The receptor was derived from a human donor with alopecia areata. J is TRBJ1-2 and V is TRBV27; D may be TRBD1 (5 bases). Sequencing was performed on CD8+ T cells sorted from blood, taken at week 0. The CDR3 DNA is TGTGCCAGCAGTTCCTACCGGGGCTGGGGCTACACCTTC. Residues: CASSSYRGWGYTF.